The entry below describes one T cell receptor (beta chain). cDNA libraries of TCR beta carried unique molecular identifiers. TCRdb ran MiXCR on the PCR reads and lists one entry per CDR3 protein. The data contain a few hundred thousand distinct CDR3 sequences, around 40% of them singletons. The data were obtained in a study of post-analysis software for immune sequencing data. The sequence was collected from a girl between 10 and 17 years old with multiple sclerosis. Sample: blood.

The CDR3 region is CASSYWTSGDTQYF. In nucleotides, the CDR3 is TGTGCCAGCAGTTACTGGACTAGCGGGGATACGCAGTATTTT. The V and J genes are TRBV6-2 or TRBV6-3 and TRBJ2-3, with TRBD2 identical over 11 bases. Unmatched junction bases numbered 0, after V lost 1 base and J lost 6 bases. Germline assignment: CDR1 MNHEY and CDR2 SVGEGT. This CDR3 contains 14 residues.